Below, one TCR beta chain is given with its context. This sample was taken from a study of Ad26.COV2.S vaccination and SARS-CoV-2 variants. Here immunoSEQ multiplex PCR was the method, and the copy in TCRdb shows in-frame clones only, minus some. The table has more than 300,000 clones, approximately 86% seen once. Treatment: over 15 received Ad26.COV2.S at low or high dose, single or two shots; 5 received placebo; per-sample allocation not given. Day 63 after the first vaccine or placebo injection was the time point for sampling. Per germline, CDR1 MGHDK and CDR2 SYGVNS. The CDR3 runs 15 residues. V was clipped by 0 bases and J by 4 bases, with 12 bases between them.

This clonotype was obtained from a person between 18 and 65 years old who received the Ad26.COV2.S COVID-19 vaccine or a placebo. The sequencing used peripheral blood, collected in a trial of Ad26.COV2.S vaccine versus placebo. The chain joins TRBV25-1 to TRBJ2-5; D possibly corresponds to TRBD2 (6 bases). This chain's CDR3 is CASSEYGGRVETQYF. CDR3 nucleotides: TGTGCCAGCAGTGAATACGGGGGTCGGGTAGAGACCCAGTACTTC.